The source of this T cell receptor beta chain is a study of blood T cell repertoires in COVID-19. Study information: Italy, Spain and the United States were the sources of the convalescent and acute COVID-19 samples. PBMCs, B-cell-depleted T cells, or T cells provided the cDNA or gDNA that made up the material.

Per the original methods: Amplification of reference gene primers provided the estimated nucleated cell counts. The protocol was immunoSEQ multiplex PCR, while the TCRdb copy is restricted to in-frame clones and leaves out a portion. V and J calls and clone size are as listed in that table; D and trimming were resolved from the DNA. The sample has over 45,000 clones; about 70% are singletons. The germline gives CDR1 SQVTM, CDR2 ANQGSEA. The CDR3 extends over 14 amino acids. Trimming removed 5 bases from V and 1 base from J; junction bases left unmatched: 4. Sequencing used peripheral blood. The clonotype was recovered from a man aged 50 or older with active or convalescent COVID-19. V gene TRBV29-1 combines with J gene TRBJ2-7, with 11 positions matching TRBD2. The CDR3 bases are TGCAGCGTTTCGACTAGCGGGGTGTCCTACGAGCAGTACTTC. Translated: CSVSTSGVSYEQYF.